A selection of T cell receptor beta chains follows, all from one sample in a study of shared clonotypes between healthy human individuals. The assay was immunoSEQ multiplex PCR, and TCRdb's table has in-frame clones only and misses some. The table lists about 2.1 million clones, 93% of them singletons, with about 1.7% in the top ten. The sample taken for sequencing was naive CD8+ T cells from PBMCs. All receptors come from a man aged 18 to 30 in good health. Some clones in this sample may be carry-over from other donors' samples. Each CDR3 is given with its conserved first and last residue. A D gene is named only where the DNA matches it firmly. Part of the rows lack a size; the others show once, few, many or a class for expanded clones.

clone size: -; V gene: TRBV9; D gene: -; J gene: TRBJ2-3; CDR3 DNA: TGTGCCAGCAGCCCAAGCCGAGGGGGGACAGATACGCAGTATTTT; CDR3 protein: CASSPSRGGTDTQYF
clone size: -; V gene: TRBV19; D gene: -; J gene: TRBJ2-7; CDR3 DNA: TGTGCCAGTAGTATGACAGGCTACGAGCAGTACTTC; CDR3 protein: CASSMTGYEQYF
clone size: -; V gene: TRBV27; D gene: TRBD1; J gene: TRBJ2-1; CDR3 DNA: TGTGCCAGCAGGGCTCCGGGACAGTACAATGAGCAGTTCTTC; CDR3 protein: CASRAPGQYNEQFF
clone size: -; V gene: TRBV6-5; D gene: TRBD1; J gene: TRBJ1-1; CDR3 DNA: TGTGCCAGCAGTTACTCGAGGACAGGGGGCCCTGAAGCTTTCTTT; CDR3 protein: CASSYSRTGGPEAFF
clone size: -; V gene: TRBV7-3; D gene: -; J gene: TRBJ2-1; CDR3 DNA: TGTGCCAGCAGCTTAACACAGGGTTTGTACAATGAGCAGTTCTTC; CDR3 protein: CASSLTQGLYNEQFF
clone size: -; V gene: TRBV27; D gene: TRBD1; J gene: TRBJ1-2; CDR3 DNA: TGTGCCAGCAGTCCCTGGACAGGGGCAGTAGCTAACTATGGCTACACCTTC; CDR3 protein: CASSPWTGAVANYGYTF
clone size: once; V gene: TRBV11-2; D gene: TRBD1; J gene: TRBJ2-7; CDR3 DNA: TGTGCCAGCAGCTTAGCCCAGGGGGTGTACGAGCAGTACTTC; CDR3 protein: CASSLAQGVYEQYF
clone size: -; V gene: TRBV28; D gene: -; J gene: TRBJ2-1; CDR3 DNA: TGTGCCAGCAGTTTTTTCGGGAGCCCCTACAATGAGCAGTTCTTC; CDR3 protein: CASSFFGSPYNEQFF
clone size: -; V gene: TRBV5-1; D gene: -; J gene: TRBJ2-1; CDR3 DNA: TGCGCCAGCAGCTGGGAGGCGGGCTACAATGAGCAGTTCTTC; CDR3 protein: CASSWEAGYNEQFF
clone size: -; V gene: TRBV4-3; D gene: TRBD2; J gene: TRBJ2-3; CDR3 DNA: TGCGCCAGCAGCCAAGTGGGGACTAGCCGGAGCACAGATACGCAGTATTTT; CDR3 protein: CASSQVGTSRSTDTQYF
clone size: -; V gene: TRBV6-5; D gene: -; J gene: TRBJ2-7; CDR3 DNA: TGTGCCAGCAGTGTACAGGGAATCGTCCACGAGCAGTACTTC; CDR3 protein: CASSVQGIVHEQYF
clone size: -; V gene: TRBV11-2; D gene: TRBD1; J gene: TRBJ2-7; CDR3 DNA: TGTGCCAGCAGCTTAGGGGTGCGGGGACAGGAGGAACGCTTC; CDR3 protein: CASSLGVRGQEERF
clone size: -; V gene: TRBV6-1; D gene: TRBD1; J gene: TRBJ2-7; CDR3 DNA: TGTGCCAGCAGGGAGCCGGGACAGGGGGCTGTAGAGCAGTACTTC; CDR3 protein: CASREPGQGAVEQYF
clone size: -; V gene: TRBV5-6; D gene: -; J gene: TRBJ2-3; CDR3 DNA: TGTGCCAGCAGCAAACCGGGACAAAGGGTCGCAGATACGCAGTATTTT; CDR3 protein: CASSKPGQRVADTQYF
clone size: -; V gene: TRBV5-4; D gene: -; J gene: TRBJ1-2; CDR3 DNA: TGTGCCAGCAGCTCGGCCCGACAGACCATTAACTATGGCTACACCTTC; CDR3 protein: CASSSARQTINYGYTF
clone size: -; V gene: TRBV6-6; D gene: -; J gene: TRBJ2-7; CDR3 DNA: TGTGCCAGCAGTTACTCGTCAGCGCAATCCTACGAGCAGTACTTC; CDR3 protein: CASSYSSAQSYEQYF
clone size: -; V gene: TRBV7-6; D gene: -; J gene: TRBJ2-7; CDR3 DNA: TGTGCCAGCAGCTTAAGTCTAGGGAGCTCCTACGAGCAGTACTTC; CDR3 protein: CASSLSLGSSYEQYF
clone size: -; V gene: TRBV7-9; D gene: TRBD2; J gene: TRBJ2-1; CDR3 DNA: TGTGCCAGCAGCCACATTAAGGGACTAGCGGTAACCAATGAGCAGTTCTTC; CDR3 protein: CASSHIKGLAVTNEQFF
clone size: -; V gene: TRBV7-9; D gene: -; J gene: TRBJ2-5; CDR3 DNA: TGTGCCAGCAGCTTAGTTGCAGGGGGGTGGCCAGAGACCCAGTACTTC; CDR3 protein: CASSLVAGGWPETQYF
clone size: -; V gene: TRBV2; D gene: TRBD2; J gene: TRBJ2-1; CDR3 DNA: TGTGCCAGCAGTGACAGGACTAGCGGGAGAGTTTGGTCCTACAATGAGCAGTTCTTC; CDR3 protein: CASSDRTSGRVWSYNEQFF
clone size: -; V gene: TRBV27; D gene: -; J gene: TRBJ2-3; CDR3 DNA: TGTGCCAGCAGTTTATTGAGGGCGCAGGGTATAGATACGCAGTATTTT; CDR3 protein: CASSLLRAQGIDTQYF
clone size: -; V gene: TRBV7-6; D gene: -; J gene: TRBJ1-3; CDR3 DNA: TGTGCCAGCAGCCCATTGTCAGTGGACGGAATCGGAAACACCATATATTTT; CDR3 protein: CASSPLSVDGIGNTIYF
clone size: -; V gene: TRBV5-1; D gene: -; J gene: TRBJ2-7; CDR3 DNA: TGCGCCAGCAGCTTGGATAGCGGATTCTACGAGCAGTACTTC; CDR3 protein: CASSLDSGFYEQYF
clone size: -; V gene: TRBV19; D gene: -; J gene: TRBJ2-2; CDR3 DNA: TGTGCCAGTAGGAGCTCGACCGGGGAGCTGTTTTTT; CDR3 protein: CASRSSTGELFF
clone size: -; V gene: TRBV27; D gene: -; J gene: TRBJ2-6; CDR3 DNA: TGTGCCAGCAGTTTGTACGGGCAGGGGAATGCCGGGGCCAACGTCCTGACTTTC; CDR3 protein: CASSLYGQGNAGANVLTF
clone size: -; V gene: TRBV6-9; D gene: -; J gene: TRBJ2-5; CDR3 DNA: TGTGCCAGCATTTTCGAAGACGGGACGTGGGCCGAGACCCAGTACTTC; CDR3 protein: CASIFEDGTWAETQYF
clone size: -; V gene: TRBV6-5; D gene: -; J gene: TRBJ2-5; CDR3 DNA: TGTGCCAGCAGCTCCGAAAACTTC; CDR3 protein: CASSSENF
clone size: -; V gene: TRBV5-4; D gene: -; J gene: TRBJ2-7; CDR3 DNA: TGTGCCAGCCAGGGGGGTATCGACGAGCAGTACTTC; CDR3 protein: CASQGGIDEQYF
clone size: -; V gene: TRBV28; D gene: -; J gene: TRBJ2-2; CDR3 DNA: TGTGCCAGCAGTTTATGGGACCTCCCGGACACCGGGGAGCTGTTTTTT; CDR3 protein: CASSLWDLPDTGELFF
clone size: -; V gene: TRBV6-6; D gene: -; J gene: TRBJ1-5; CDR3 DNA: TGTGCCAGCAGCTTACACCATAGCAATCAGCCCCAGCATTTT; CDR3 protein: CASSLHHSNQPQHF
clone size: -; V gene: TRBV2; D gene: -; J gene: TRBJ2-1; CDR3 DNA: TGTGCCAGCACCCCGGGACCACGCCCAAACCTCTACAATGAGCAGTTCTTC; CDR3 protein: CASTPGPRPNLYNEQFF